This record covers a single TCR beta chain. Per the original methods: Amplification from reference gene primers served as the basis for estimated nucleated cell counts. Here immunoSEQ multiplex PCR was the method, and the copy in TCRdb shows in-frame clones only, minus some. V, J and clone size were drawn from that table, and D and trimming were deduced from the DNA. The repertoire holds under 150,000 clones, with 75% to 85% as singletons. This entry is derived from a study of blood T cell repertoires in COVID-19. Study at large: Researchers got acute and convalescent COVID-19 samples from the United States, Italy and Spain.

The CDR3 totals 15 residues. V dropped 6 bases and J dropped 5; count of bases not matched to a gene: 5. Germline V lookup: CDR1 SGHVS, CDR2 FQNEAQ. Material for sequencing was peripheral blood. This TCR derives from an elderly man with acute or convalescent COVID-19. V and J are TRBV7-8 and TRBJ2-2; 11 nucleotides align to TRBD2. CDR3 residues: CASRHSGGATGELFF. CDR3 sequence (DNA): TGTGCCAGCAGGCATAGCGGGGGGGCGACCGGGGAGCTGTTTTTT.